The rows below give T cell receptor beta chains drawn from one sample of a study of regulatory T cells in long-lasting Graves disease. TCRdb processed the multiplex PCR reads anew with MiXCR; each CDR3 protein has one entry. The table includes about 370,000 distinct CDR3 sequences, less than 20% detected once. The sequencing here drew on peripheral blood mononuclear cells (PBMCs), taken at new diagnosis, from a patient treated with antithyroid drugs. The receptors were gathered from a female donor with Graves disease. CDR3s include the opening cysteine and the closing phenylalanine or tryptophan. The order of the fields is D gene, J gene, clone size, V gene, CDR3 protein, CDR3 DNA. D genes are given only for firm matches. Only part of the rows carry a size: once, few, many, or a class if the clone is expanded.

d_gene: TRBD2
j_gene: TRBJ2-7
abundance: many
v_gene: TRBV27
CDR3aa: CASSFEGLGGAGHYEQYF
CDR3nt: TGTGCCAGCAGTTTTGAGGGACTAGGAGGAGCGGGGCACTACGAGCAGTACTTC

d_gene: TRBD1
j_gene: TRBJ2-2
abundance: few
v_gene: TRBV5-4
CDR3aa: CAGGQGTTGELFF
CDR3nt: TGTGCCGGAGGACAGGGGACCACCGGGGAGCTGTTTTTT

d_gene: NA
j_gene: TRBJ2-5
abundance: NA
v_gene: TRBV6-5
CDR3aa: CASSYGAGGETQYF
CDR3nt: TGTGCCAGCAGTTACGGGGCAGGGGGGGAGACCCAGTACTTC

d_gene: NA
j_gene: TRBJ1-1
abundance: few
v_gene: TRBV29-1
CDR3aa: CSVDPGRNTEAFF
CDR3nt: TGCAGCGTTGACCCCGGGAGAAACACTGAAGCTTTCTTT

d_gene: NA
j_gene: TRBJ2-7
abundance: few
v_gene: TRBV6-5
CDR3aa: CASSYAAAYEQYF
CDR3nt: TGTGCCAGCAGTTACGCGGCAGCCTACGAGCAGTACTTC

d_gene: NA
j_gene: TRBJ1-5
abundance: many
v_gene: TRBV24-1
CDR3aa: CATSDPDRLDQPQHF
CDR3nt: TGTGCCACCAGTGATCCAGACAGATTGGATCAGCCCCAGCATTTT

d_gene: NA
j_gene: TRBJ1-1
abundance: many
v_gene: TRBV12-3/TRBV12-4
CDR3aa: CASRRTLNTEAFF
CDR3nt: TGTGCCAGCAGAAGGACATTGAACACTGAAGCTTTCTTT

d_gene: NA
j_gene: TRBJ2-7
abundance: NA
v_gene: TRBV12-3/TRBV12-4
CDR3aa: CASSPPLRF
CDR3nt: TGTGCCAGCAGTCCTCCCCTACGCTTC

d_gene: TRBD1
j_gene: TRBJ1-2
abundance: many
v_gene: TRBV2
CDR3aa: CASHGTGRGYTF
CDR3nt: TGTGCCAGCCATGGGACAGGACGTGGCTACACCTTC

d_gene: TRBD2
j_gene: TRBJ2-3
abundance: many
v_gene: TRBV20-1
CDR3aa: CSALAGGVVTSTDTQYF
CDR3nt: TGCAGTGCCTTAGCGGGGGGCGTCGTGACTAGCACAGATACGCAGTATTTT

d_gene: NA
j_gene: TRBJ1-4
abundance: NA
v_gene: TRBV7-9
CDR3aa: CASRPNSKLRGTNEKLFF
CDR3nt: TGTGCCAGCAGACCCAATTCAAAGTTGAGGGGGACAAATGAAAAACTGTTTTTT

d_gene: TRBD1
j_gene: TRBJ2-5
abundance: many
v_gene: TRBV29-1
CDR3aa: CSVRTGPNQETQYF
CDR3nt: TGCAGCGTTCGGACAGGGCCTAACCAAGAGACCCAGTACTTC

d_gene: NA
j_gene: TRBJ2-2
abundance: many
v_gene: TRBV11-2
CDR3aa: CASSLPGGSKGGLFF
CDR3nt: TGTGCCAGCAGCCTCCCCGGCGGGTCCAAGGGTGGGCTGTTTTTT

d_gene: NA
j_gene: TRBJ1-2
abundance: few
v_gene: TRBV29-1
CDR3aa: CSVEDFNVWGHGYTF
CDR3nt: TGCAGCGTTGAAGATTTTAACGTGTGGGGACATGGCTACACCTTC

d_gene: NA
j_gene: TRBJ1-5
abundance: many
v_gene: TRBV10-3
CDR3aa: CAISDGTGGGNQPQHF
CDR3nt: TGTGCCATCAGTGATGGAACCGGTGGGGGCAATCAGCCCCAGCATTTT

d_gene: NA
j_gene: TRBJ1-5
abundance: few
v_gene: TRBV7-9
CDR3aa: CASSSSKGNQPQHF
CDR3nt: TGTGCCAGCAGCTCATCTAAGGGGAATCAGCCCCAGCATTTT

d_gene: NA
j_gene: TRBJ2-5
abundance: many
v_gene: TRBV30
CDR3aa: CAWNRDAKETQYF
CDR3nt: TGTGCCTGGAACCGGGACGCTAAAGAGACCCAGTACTTC

d_gene: NA
j_gene: TRBJ2-1
abundance: few
v_gene: TRBV7-9
CDR3aa: CASSLYGSSYNEQFF
CDR3nt: TGTGCCAGCAGCTTATACGGGAGCTCCTACAATGAGCAGTTCTTC

d_gene: NA
j_gene: TRBJ1-1
abundance: once
v_gene: TRBV5-1
CDR3aa: CASSLVPGIMNTEAFF
CDR3nt: TGCGCCAGCAGCTTGGTTCCAGGGATAATGAACACTGAAGCTTTCTTT

d_gene: NA
j_gene: TRBJ1-1
abundance: many
v_gene: TRBV11-2
CDR3aa: CASSRDLNTEAFF
CDR3nt: TGTGCCAGCAGCCGAGACTTGAACACTGAAGCTTTCTTT

d_gene: TRBD2
j_gene: TRBJ2-5
abundance: many
v_gene: TRBV25-1
CDR3aa: CASSRLAGGPEKETQYF
CDR3nt: TGTGCCAGCAGTCGACTAGCGGGGGGACCCGAAAAGGAGACCCAGTACTTC

d_gene: NA
j_gene: TRBJ1-1
abundance: many
v_gene: TRBV11-2
CDR3aa: CASSFTWRGEAFF
CDR3nt: TGTGCCAGCAGCTTTACTTGGCGTGGTGAAGCTTTCTTT

d_gene: NA
j_gene: TRBJ2-2
abundance: many
v_gene: TRBV5-1
CDR3aa: CASSLSQNTGELFF
CDR3nt: TGCGCCAGCAGCTTGAGCCAGAACACCGGGGAGCTGTTTTTT

d_gene: NA
j_gene: TRBJ1-1
abundance: many
v_gene: TRBV2
CDR3aa: CASSGLGGFTEAFF
CDR3nt: TGTGCCAGCAGTGGATTGGGGGGCTTCACTGAAGCTTTCTTT

d_gene: NA
j_gene: TRBJ2-3
abundance: many
v_gene: TRBV20-1
CDR3aa: CSARAGTTDTQYF
CDR3nt: TGCAGTGCTAGAGCGGGAACCACAGATACGCAGTATTTT

d_gene: NA
j_gene: TRBJ1-1
abundance: NA
v_gene: TRBV29-1
CDR3aa: CSVPTPAGEAFF
CDR3nt: TGCAGCGTCCCGACTCCCGCGGGTGAAGCTTTCTTT

d_gene: NA
j_gene: TRBJ1-5
abundance: many
v_gene: TRBV6-1
CDR3aa: CASSEEAYYSNQPQHF
CDR3nt: TGTGCCAGCAGTGAAGAGGCGTACTATAGCAATCAGCCCCAGCATTTT

d_gene: TRBD1
j_gene: TRBJ1-6
abundance: NA
v_gene: TRBV27
CDR3aa: CASLEGGTGSNSPLHF
CDR3nt: TGTGCCAGCTTAGAAGGGGGCACCGGCTCTAATTCACCCCTCCACTTT

d_gene: NA
j_gene: TRBJ1-5
abundance: many
v_gene: TRBV27
CDR3aa: CASRTGSGNQPQHF
CDR3nt: TGTGCCAGCAGGACAGGATCCGGCAATCAGCCCCAGCATTTT

d_gene: NA
j_gene: TRBJ1-1
abundance: many
v_gene: TRBV2
CDR3aa: CASSEYMRRGADTEAFF
CDR3nt: TGTGCCAGCAGTGAGTATATGAGAAGGGGGGCCGACACTGAAGCTTTCTTT

d_gene: NA
j_gene: TRBJ1-1
abundance: many
v_gene: TRBV6-6
CDR3aa: CASSYSDINTEAFF
CDR3nt: TGTGCCAGCAGTTACTCGGACATAAACACTGAAGCTTTCTTT

d_gene: TRBD2
j_gene: TRBJ2-1
abundance: NA
v_gene: TRBV10-3
CDR3aa: CAIRGLADYNEQFF
CDR3nt: TGTGCCATCAGGGGACTAGCGGATTACAATGAGCAGTTCTTC

d_gene: NA
j_gene: TRBJ2-3
abundance: many
v_gene: TRBV5-1
CDR3aa: CASSFSGVEDTQYF
CDR3nt: TGCGCCAGCAGCTTCTCGGGGGTCGAAGATACGCAGTATTTT

d_gene: TRBD2
j_gene: TRBJ2-7
abundance: many
v_gene: TRBV2
CDR3aa: CASMELSSGGEQYF
CDR3nt: TGTGCCAGCATGGAGCTTTCTAGCGGGGGCGAGCAGTACTTC

d_gene: TRBD1
j_gene: TRBJ1-4
abundance: few
v_gene: TRBV12-3/TRBV12-4
CDR3aa: CASSWTGGEKLFF
CDR3nt: TGTGCCAGCAGTTGGACAGGGGGTGAAAAACTGTTTTTT

d_gene: NA
j_gene: TRBJ2-1
abundance: few
v_gene: TRBV2
CDR3aa: CASSEVETSSYNKQFF
CDR3nt: TGTGCCAGCAGTGAAGTTGAAACTTCCTCCTACAATAAGCAGTTCTTC

d_gene: TRBD2
j_gene: TRBJ2-3
abundance: many
v_gene: TRBV20-1
CDR3aa: CSFSLPGGGGARDTQYF
CDR3nt: TGCAGTTTTAGTCTCCCTGGGGGCGGGGGGGCGAGAGATACGCAGTATTTT

d_gene: TRBD1
j_gene: TRBJ2-7
abundance: few
v_gene: TRBV6-2/TRBV6-3
CDR3aa: CASSFDRGTYEQYF
CDR3nt: TGTGCCAGCAGTTTCGACAGGGGAACCTACGAGCAGTACTTC

d_gene: NA
j_gene: TRBJ2-3
abundance: many
v_gene: TRBV12-3/TRBV12-4
CDR3aa: CASSLGHDTQYF
CDR3nt: TGTGCCAGCAGTTTAGGGCATGATACGCAGTATTTT

d_gene: TRBD2
j_gene: TRBJ2-7
abundance: NA
v_gene: TRBV4-3
CDR3aa: CASSQDLPFSAGGGYEQYF
CDR3nt: TGCGCCAGCAGCCAAGACCTCCCCTTTAGCGCGGGAGGTGGGTACGAGCAGTACTTC

d_gene: TRBD2
j_gene: TRBJ2-3
abundance: NA
v_gene: TRBV19
CDR3aa: CASSAPPGLEIGDTQYF
CDR3nt: TGTGCCAGTAGTGCTCCCCCGGGACTAGAGATAGGAGATACGCAGTATTTT

d_gene: NA
j_gene: TRBJ1-5
abundance: NA
v_gene: TRBV29-1
CDR3aa: CSVVSGEYGNQPQHF
CDR3nt: TGCAGCGTTGTGTCCGGGGAGTATGGCAATCAGCCCCAGCATTTT

d_gene: TRBD2
j_gene: TRBJ2-7
abundance: many
v_gene: TRBV7-9
CDR3aa: CASSPTRDYDAEQYF
CDR3nt: TGTGCCAGCAGCCCGACCCGGGACTACGACGCCGAGCAGTACTTC

d_gene: NA
j_gene: TRBJ1-5
abundance: NA
v_gene: TRBV3-1
CDR3aa: CASSGMTVNQPQHF
CDR3nt: TGTGCCAGCAGCGGTATGACAGTAAATCAGCCCCAGCATTTT